Sequencing of this T cell receptor (beta chain) was carried out in a study of cytomegalovirus exposure and HLA in healthy donors. Study-wide results and caveats: Analyses of presence/absence relied on an assumption of roughly uniform sequencing depth across donors. The investigators catalogued 164 TCR beta chains as cytomegalovirus-associated. Upon later analysis, TCR association rates were observed to vary by HLA locus, being highest for DRB1 and lowest for HLA-C.

This PCR relied on a set of 60 Vbeta primers and 13 Jbeta primers. Repertoires were generated with immunoSEQ multiplex PCR, while TCRdb's copy carries only in-frame clones and drops some. Counted here are around 190,000 clones, about 80% occurring once; the ten biggest clones make up more than 3%. A remark on this clone: Its antigen is not identified.

Germline CDR1 LNHDA, CDR2 SQIVND (reference sequence). This CDR3 has 17 residues. Losses at the gene ends were 4 bases for V and 4 bases for J; bases not matched to a gene: 9. Healthy bone marrow donors formed the donor group. The chain carries TRBV19 and TRBJ2-5; 13 bases agree with TRBD2. Material: PBMCs. This sequence originates from a man in his forties in good health and CMV-seropositive. This CDR3 is CASSTGLAGSGGETQYF. The CDR3 DNA reads TGTGCCAGTAGTACGGGACTAGCGGGAAGCGGGGGAGAGACCCAGTACTTC.